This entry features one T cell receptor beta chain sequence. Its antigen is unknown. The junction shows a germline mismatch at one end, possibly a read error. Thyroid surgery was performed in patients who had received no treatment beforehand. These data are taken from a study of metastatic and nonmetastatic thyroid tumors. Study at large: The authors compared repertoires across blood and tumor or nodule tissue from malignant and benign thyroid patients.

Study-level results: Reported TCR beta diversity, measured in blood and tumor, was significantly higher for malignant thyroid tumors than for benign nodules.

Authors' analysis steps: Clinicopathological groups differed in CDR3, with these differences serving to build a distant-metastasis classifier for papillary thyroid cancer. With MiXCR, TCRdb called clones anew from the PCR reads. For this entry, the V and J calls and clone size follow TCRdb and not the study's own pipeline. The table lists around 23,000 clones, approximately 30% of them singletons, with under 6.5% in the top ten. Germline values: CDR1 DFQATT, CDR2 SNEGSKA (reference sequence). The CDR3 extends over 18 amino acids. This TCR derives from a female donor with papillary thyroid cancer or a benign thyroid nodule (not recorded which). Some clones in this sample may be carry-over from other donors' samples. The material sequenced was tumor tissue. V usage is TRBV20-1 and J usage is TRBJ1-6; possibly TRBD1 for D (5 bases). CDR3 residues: CSARVGQAAKAYNSPLHF. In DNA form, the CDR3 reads TGCAGTGCGAGAGTCGGACAAGCGGCAAAAGCGTATAATTCACCCCTCCACTTT.